This T cell receptor beta chain came from a study of blood T cell repertoires in COVID-19. About the research overall: Collection of acute and convalescent COVID-19 samples took place in the United States, Italy and Spain. PBMCs, B-cell-depleted T cells, or T cells were the source of the cDNA or gDNA that made up the material.

Repertoires were generated with immunoSEQ multiplex PCR, while TCRdb's copy carries only in-frame clones and drops some. The sample yields 110,000 to 150,000 clones, approximately 80% seen once. This CDR3 region has 14 residues. Trimming cost V 4 bases and J 5 bases, with 14 bases left between them. CDR1 is ENHRY and CDR2 is SYGVKD in the germline V gene. The TCR comes from a human donor in a cohort sampled during active COVID-19. The V and J genes are TRBV10-3 and TRBJ2-5; maybe TRBD1 (5 bases). The sequencing sample was made of peripheral blood. The CDR3 nucleotides read TGTGCCATCAGTGGGGCCACGGCAGGGGAGACCCAGTACTTC. Protein sequence: CAISGATAGETQYF.